The present TCR beta chain was sequenced within a study of T-cell memory formation after mild COVID-19. Trimming shortened V by 3 bases and J by 9 bases, and 12 bases separated the two germline ends. The CDR3 is made up of 13 amino acids. Germline V gene sequence: CDR1 SEHNR, CDR2 FQNEAQ (reference sequence). TCRdb re-called the 5' RACE reads through MiXCR, storing one row per CDR3 protein. Found here are 110,000 to 150,000 distinct CDR3 sequences, 25% of them singletons; the top ten hold roughly a quarter. A few counts support this clonotype. The clonotype comes from an adult woman who had mild COVID-19 (a few samples of this study predate the infection). Cell type and time point are not known. This chain joins TRBV7-9 and TRBJ2-1, with D maybe TRBD2 (5 bases). The sequencing input was PBMCs or a T cell subset sorted from them (not recorded which). CDR3 DNA: TGTGCCAGCAGCTTCGGAACTAGTGGTGAGCAGTTCTTC. The encoded protein is CASSFGTSGEQFF.